The T cell receptor beta chain under discussion was sequenced for a study of shared clonotypes between healthy human individuals. Background on the study: The plates for each donor numbered three CD4 naive, three CD4 memory, two CD8 naive and one CD8 memory.

This table comes from immunoSEQ multiplex PCR, and its TCRdb copy is limited to in-frame clones, with some not included. The data contain about 1 million clones, 65% to 80% of them singletons. The table lists this clone with a few counts. The antigen is unknown. The identical CDR3 is also encoded by other nucleotide sequences in the sample. Study results and caveats: It was the non-shared clonotypes that had lower generation probabilities than clonotypes shared by all four donors. Limited genetic and exposure-history diversity came from having few donors.

The CDR3 is 14 amino acids. Germline loops: CDR1 MGHRA, CDR2 YSYEKL. Germline trimming cut 4 bases from V and 2 bases from J; bases unmatched to any gene: 4. This TCR was recovered from a man aged 18 to 35 in good health. This chain connects TRBV4-1 to TRBJ2-7; 8 bases are a match to TRBD1. Material: memory CD4+ T cells sorted from blood. Subset defined: CD45RA-negative fraction. The CDR3 reads CASSPTGAPYEQYF. In DNA form, the CDR3 reads TGCGCCAGCAGCCCGACAGGGGCCCCCTACGAGCAGTACTTC.